The 32 T cell receptor beta chains below all came from one sample that was sequenced in a study of cytomegalovirus exposure and HLA in healthy donors. 13 Jbeta primers and 60 Vbeta primers were used for the PCR. Method: immunoSEQ multiplex PCR; TCRdb's copy keeps in-frame clones and lacks some. The table shows approximately 150,000 clones, with 82% occurring only once. What was sequenced was PBMCs. The receptors shown here come from a male donor in good health and CMV-seronegative.

This chain's CDR3 is CASSLTQGGTDTQYF. The CDR3 region has the DNA TGCGCCAGCAGCTTGACACAGGGGGGGACAGATACGCAGTATTTT. The gene calls are TRBV5-1 and TRBJ2-3; TRBD1 might be the D (8 bases). The CDR3 has 15 amino acids. Between the trimmed V and J ends, which lost 1 base and 3 bases, there was a span of 12 bases. Per germline, CDR1 SGHRS and CDR2 YFSETQ.

The chain employs TRBV11-2 and TRBJ2-4, with D perhaps TRBD1 (5 bases). The CDR3 is 15 amino acids. Trimming took 2 bases from V and 0 from J, leaving 8 bases between them. Per germline, CDR1 SGHAT and CDR2 FQNNGV. In nucleotides, the CDR3 is TGTGCCAGCAGCTTATTAGGGGTAGCCAAAAACATTCAGTACTTC. Amino acids: CASSLLGVAKNIQYF. Drawing the rest from reference TRBV11-2 and TRBJ2-4, the complete variable domain is EAGVAQSPRYKIIEKRQSVAFWCNPISGHATLYWYQQILGQGPKLLIQFQNNGVVDDSQLPKDRFSAERLKGVDSTLKIQPAKLEDSAVYLCASSLLGVAKNIQYFGAGTRLSVL.

This clone came up a few times. The rearrangement joins TRBV6-1 to TRBJ2-5, with D perhaps TRBD2 (5 bases). The length of the CDR3 is 11 residues. The V end lost 7 bases, the J end lost 7 bases, and 10 bases lay between the germline ends. Germline CDR1 and CDR2: MNHNS and SASEGT. For the CDR3, the DNA is TGTGCCAGCAACGGGGAAGGGACCCAGTACTTC. The encoded protein is CASNGEGTQYF.

J is TRBJ2-1 and V is TRBV5-1; 8 positions match TRBD2. Trimming removed 4 bases from V and 0 bases from J; junction bases left unmatched: 6. The CDR3 covers 16 residues. CDR1 is SGHRS, CDR2 YFSETQ, per germline. The chain's CDR3 is CASSTGSGSSYNEQFF. The CDR3 bases are TGCGCCAGCAGCACCGGAAGCGGGAGCTCCTACAATGAGCAGTTCTTC. Based on the CDR3 plus reference TRBV5-1 and TRBJ2-1, the full variable domain is KAGVTQTPRYLIKTRGQQVTLSCSPISGHRSVSWYQQTPGQGLQFLFEYFSETQRNKGNFPGRFSGRQFSNSRSEMNVSTLELGDSALYLCASSTGSGSSYNEQFFGPGTRLTVL.

The chain employs TRBV6-5 and TRBJ2-3; D may be TRBD1 (6 bases). V was cut by 7 bases and J by 0 bases, with 14 bases left in between. The germline V gene has CDR1 MNHEY and CDR2 SVGAGI. This CDR3 region has 15 residues. The CDR3 here is CASNEGELSTDTQYF. Here the CDR3 DNA reads TGTGCCAGCAACGAGGGGGAACTTAGCACAGATACGCAGTATTTT.

This rearrangement joins TRBV6-1 to TRBJ2-2, with no clear D. Germline assignment: CDR1 MNHNS and CDR2 SASEGT. V lost 3 bases and J lost 6, with 8 bases in between. This CDR3 is built from 13 residues. CDR3: CASSDREAGELFF. In nucleotides, the CDR3 is TGTGCCAGCAGTGACCGAGAAGCCGGGGAGCTGTTTTTT.

The chain has TRBV5-6 and TRBJ2-1, with TRBD1 matching over 8 bases. The ends lost 2 bases at V and 3 bases at J; junction bases unmatched: 1. Germline V gene data show CDR1 as SGHDT and CDR2 as YYEEEE. The CDR3 spans 14 residues. CDR3 in DNA: TGTGCCAGCAGCTTCGGGACAGGCTACAATGAGCAGTTCTTC. This sequence encodes CASSFGTGYNEQFF.

This rearrangement joins TRBV4-1 to TRBJ2-5; TRBD2 matches 9 bases. V was clipped by 3 bases and J by 5 bases; unmatched bases: 7. Germline V CDR1 and CDR2: MGHRA, YSYEKL. The CDR3 runs 15 residues. CDR3 sequence: CASSHWTSVGETQYF. As DNA, the CDR3 is TGCGCCAGCAGCCATTGGACTAGCGTCGGTGAGACCCAGTACTTC.

The chain uses TRBV7-6 and TRBJ1-1; no clear D gene. V dropped 8 bases and J dropped 1 base, with 14 bases sitting between them. Germline V gene lookup returns CDR1 SGHVS and CDR2 FNYEAQ. The CDR3 has 14 amino acids. The CDR3 coding sequence is TGTGCCAGCGGCCGAGGGTTGGGGAACACTGAAGCTTTCTTT. It codes for CASGRGLGNTEAFF.

This chain uses TRBV5-4 with TRBJ2-2, with 7 bases that match TRBD2. There are 13 residues in the CDR3. J lost 5 bases, V lost 4 bases, and 2 bases had no gene match. Germline-derived CDR1 and CDR2 are SGHNT and YYREEE (reference sequence). The DNA for the CDR3 is TGTGCCAGCAGCCCCGGGGGGACCGGGGAGCTGTTTTTT. Translated: CASSPGGTGELFF.

The rearrangement links TRBV4-3 to TRBJ2-7; D is possibly TRBD2 (5 bases). CDR1 and CDR2 (germline): LGHNA, YSLEER. This CDR3 comprises 15 residues. The V end lost 0 bases, the J end lost 0 bases, and 9 bases lay between the germline ends. The chain's CDR3 is CASSQEGATSYEQYF. CDR3 nucleotides: TGCGCCAGCAGCCAAGAGGGAGCAACCTCCTACGAGCAGTACTTC.

The V and J genes are TRBV10-1 and TRBJ2-5, with TRBD2 identical over 10 bases. Germline-derived CDR1 and CDR2 are WNHNN and SYGVQD (reference sequence). V lost 3 bases to trimming and J lost 4 bases; unmatched junction nucleotides: 8. The CDR3 totals 16 residues. Here the CDR3 reads CASSDSPSGRGETQYF. For the CDR3, the DNA is TGCGCCAGCAGTGACTCCCCTAGCGGGAGAGGAGAGACCCAGTACTTC.

V gene TRBV19 combines with J gene TRBJ2-2, with TRBD2 as a possible D gene (6 bases). Germline CDR1 and CDR2: LNHDA and SQIVND (reference sequence). V lost 4 bases and J lost 7, with 13 bases in between. CDR3 size: 14 residues. CDR3: CASSTAEGFGELFF. CDR3 nucleotides: TGTGCCAGTAGTACCGCGGAGGGGTTCGGGGAGCTGTTTTTT.

The chain recombines TRBV11-2 with TRBJ2-7, with D maybe TRBD2 (5 bases). The CDR3 has 13 amino acids. From germline, CDR1 is SGHAT and CDR2 FQNNGV. V was pared by 5 bases and J by 5 bases, with 13 bases between. The CDR3 DNA is TGTGCCAGCAGCCCTTACGGGATGGACGAGCAGTACTTC. Its translation is CASSPYGMDEQYF.

The chain uses TRBV4-1 and TRBJ2-5; perhaps TRBD2 as D (6 bases). Germline V gene lookup returns CDR1 MGHRA and CDR2 YSYEKL. The germline V and J ends were trimmed by 2 bases and 1 base, with 17 bases remaining between them. The CDR3 contains 17 residues. The CDR3 coding sequence is TGCGCCAGCAGCCAAAAAAGGGAGGAGGTCCTCCAAGAGACCCAGTACTTC. Encoded protein: CASSQKREEVLQETQYF.

This clone was recorded a few times. The chain links TRBV6-6 to TRBJ1-1; D gene ambiguous. CDR1 is MNHNY, CDR2 SVGAGI, per germline (reference sequence). The CDR3 extends over 13 amino acids. V lost 10 bases and J 4 bases, leaving 16 bases between the germline ends. CDR3 in DNA: TGTGCCATCACGGGGAGTTTGGCCACTGAAGCTTTCTTT. Translating it yields CAITGSLATEAFF.

The J gene is TRBJ2-7, the V gene TRBV7-9; 8 nucleotides match TRBD2. CDR3 length: 16 amino acids. V lost 1 base and J lost 1; bases outside the gene matches: 6. The germline CDR1 and CDR2 sequences are SEHNR and FQNEAQ (reference sequence). The CDR3 reads CASSLVVAGTSYEQYF. CDR3 nucleotides: TGTGCCAGCAGCTTAGTAGTAGCGGGGACTTCCTACGAGCAGTACTTC.

This clone was counted between two and nine times. The V call is TRBV27, the J call TRBJ2-7; 9 bases match TRBD2. CDR1 is MNHEY, CDR2 SMNVEV, per germline (reference sequence). V was pared by 6 bases and J by 5 bases, with 11 bases of the junction left unmatched. The CDR3 covers 15 residues. The CDR3 DNA reads as TGTGCCAGCAGCTCCGGGACTAGCCGAAACGACGAGCAGTACTTC. It specifies CASSSGTSRNDEQYF.

The chain uses TRBV19 and TRBJ2-2; 10 bases align to TRBD2. The germline CDR1 and CDR2 sequences are LNHDA and SQIVND (reference sequence). V shed 10 bases, J shed 3 bases, and the junction held 5 bases outside the gene matches. This CDR3 has 14 residues. CDR3 sequence reads: CATSLAGYTGELFF. For the CDR3, the DNA is TGTGCCACCTCACTAGCGGGGTACACCGGGGAGCTGTTTTTT.

The chain recombines TRBV13 with TRBJ2-7; maybe TRBD2 (6 bases). V lost 8 bases, J lost 0 bases, and 17 bases lay in between. The length of the CDR3 is 15 residues. Germline values: CDR1 PRHDT, CDR2 FYEKMQ (reference sequence). The CDR3 DNA reads TGTGCCAGCCGGTACTGGGCGGGAAGCTCCTACGAGCAGTACTTC. This encodes CASRYWAGSSYEQYF.

The CDR3 coding sequence is TGTGCCACCAGTGCCCTGGGCCGCCAAGAGACCCAGTACTTC. It is translated as CATSALGRQETQYF. This chain links TRBV15 with TRBJ2-5, with no clear D. Deletions cut 6 bases from V and 1 base from J, with 12 bases between. Germline V gives CDR1 LNHNV, CDR2 YYDKDF (reference sequence). The CDR3 is 14 residues long.

The V gene is TRBV19, the J gene TRBJ1-1; D perhaps matches TRBD1 (5 bases). CDR1 is LNHDA and CDR2 is SQIVND in the germline V gene (reference sequence). Trimming left V 5 bases short and J 8 bases short, with 9 bases between. The CDR3 is 11 amino acids. In DNA, the CDR3 is TGTGCCAGTAGTCCCGGGGGGGAAGCTTTCTTT. Protein: CASSPGGEAFF.

The chain uses TRBV7-9 and TRBJ2-1; 13 nucleotides align to TRBD2. Germline V gives CDR1 SEHNR, CDR2 FQNEAQ (reference sequence). The CDR3 consists of 16 residues. J lost 7 bases, V lost 5 bases, and 8 bases had no gene match. Written as DNA, the CDR3 is TGTGCCAGCAGCCAACTAGCGGGAGGGACGGGGAATGAGCAGTTCTTC. This sequence encodes CASSQLAGGTGNEQFF.

This chain connects TRBV28 to TRBJ1-5, with D perhaps TRBD1 (5 bases). The CDR3 has 16 residues. V lost 6 bases, J lost 1 base, and 16 bases lay in between. CDR1 and CDR2 from the germline V gene are MDHEN and SYDVKM. The CDR3 sequence is CASRKIRQTSNQPQHF. CDR3 nucleotide sequence: TGTGCCAGCAGAAAGATTAGACAGACCAGCAATCAGCCCCAGCATTTT.

The J gene is TRBJ2-1, the V gene TRBV15; a possible D gene is TRBD2 (5 bases). The CDR3 extends over 15 amino acids. Trimming took 0 bases from V and 7 from J, leaving 13 bases between them. CDR1 LNHNV and CDR2 YYDKDF come from the germline V gene (reference sequence). The CDR3 coding sequence is TGTGCCACCAGCAGAGATCGCTCTCCGGGGAATGAGCAGTTCTTC. Its protein is CATSRDRSPGNEQFF.

This chain uses TRBV28 with TRBJ2-7; D is ambiguous. This CDR3 is built from 13 residues. The V and J ends lost 4 bases and 2 bases respectively, with 9 bases between them. Germline assignment: CDR1 MDHEN and CDR2 SYDVKM. For the CDR3, the DNA is TGTGCCAGCAGTTGGAGCCAAACCTACGAGCAGTACTTC. This encodes CASSWSQTYEQYF.

This chain links TRBV7-6 with TRBJ2-5; 8 positions agree with TRBD2. There are 14 residues in the CDR3. Germline lookup yields CDR1 SGHVS and CDR2 FNYEAQ. Trimming at V came to 5 bases and at J to 3 bases, leaving 5 bases not matched to a gene. CDR3 residues: CASSPGTREETQYF. The CDR3 DNA reads as TGTGCCAGCAGCCCCGGGACTAGAGAAGAGACCCAGTACTTC.

This clone was counted once. Written as DNA, the CDR3 is TGTGCCAGCAGCGCCCGGGACAAGGGGAATGAAAAACTGTTTTTT. This sequence encodes CASSARDKGNEKLFF. The genes are TRBV9 and TRBJ1-4; a possible D gene is TRBD1 (6 bases). The V end lost 3 bases, the J end lost 5 bases, and 14 bases lay between the germline ends. CDR1 and CDR2 from the germline V gene are SGDLS and YYNGEE. The CDR3 extends over 15 amino acids.

This rearrangement joins TRBV9 to TRBJ2-3; 9 bases are shared with TRBD2. Trimming at V came to 1 base and at J to 4 bases, leaving 4 bases not matched to a gene. The CDR3 runs 15 residues. From germline, CDR1 is SGDLS and CDR2 YYNGEE. The CDR3 here is CASSVRAGGSDTQYF. CDR3 nucleotides: TGTGCCAGCAGCGTAAGAGCGGGAGGCTCAGATACGCAGTATTTT.

This clone was found once. The rearrangement uses TRBV7-9 and TRBJ1-1; no reliable D call. V was cut by 5 bases and J by 6 bases, with 16 bases left in between. This CDR3 is built from 14 residues. Germline CDR1 SEHNR, CDR2 FQNEAQ (reference sequence). CDR3 loop: CASSPRAIDAEAFF. The CDR3 DNA follows: TGTGCCAGCAGCCCCCGAGCTATCGATGCTGAAGCTTTCTTT.

This chain connects TRBV4-1 to TRBJ2-7, with TRBD2 identical over 7 bases. Germline assignment: CDR1 MGHRA and CDR2 YSYEKL. The CDR3 spans 13 residues. Trimming removed 2 bases from V and 5 bases from J; junction bases left unmatched: 3. CDR3 loop: CASSQSREDEQYF. The CDR3 DNA is TGCGCCAGCAGCCAATCCCGGGAGGACGAGCAGTACTTC.

V gene TRBV5-4 combines with J gene TRBJ2-5, with 8 positions matching TRBD1. The CDR3 covers 15 residues. The V gene end was trimmed by 4 bases and the J gene end by 4 bases; junction bases not matched to a gene: 9. Germline-derived CDR1 and CDR2 are SGHNT and YYREEE (reference sequence). CDR3 DNA sequence: TGTGCCAGCAGCCCCGGACAGGGCTGGGGAGAGACCCAGTACTTC. Amino acid sequence: CASSPGQGWGETQYF.